The sequence of this T cell receptor beta chain was determined in a study of cytomegalovirus exposure and HLA in healthy donors. For this clone: Its antigen remains unknown.

The study, taken as a whole, reports: In all likelihood, a cluster of highly shared sequence variants was a sequencing artifact. Some public TCRs appeared in many individuals, while most sequences were rare. The study listed roughly 160 cytomegalovirus-associated TCR beta chains.

The CDR3 runs 15 residues. From germline, CDR1 is LGHNA and CDR2 YSLEER. Trimming pared 0 bases from V and 6 bases from J, leaving 12 bases between. PCR was performed using 60 Vbeta and 13 Jbeta primers. The data were produced by immunoSEQ multiplex PCR, yet TCRdb's version contains in-frame clones alone and is incomplete. The table includes about 170,000 clones, approximately 81% detected once. The sample comprised PBMCs. V gene TRBV4-3 combines with J gene TRBJ2-1; D is unclear. This sequence originates from a man aged 25 to 40 in good health and CMV-seropositive. Here the CDR3 DNA reads TGCGCCAGCAGCCAAGATCTGAGGAATCGCAATGAGCAGTTCTTC. Translation gives CASSQDLRNRNEQFF.